Listed here are 16 T cell receptor beta chains from one sample, sequenced in a study of CD8 T cells in Susac syndrome. Random-hexamer reverse transcription was applied to roughly 0.45 to 1 ug RNA. TCRdb itself ran the immunoSEQ multiplex PCR reads through MiXCR, one entry per CDR3 protein. The repertoire has about 190,000 distinct CDR3 sequences, just under 95% of them found once; the top ten carry around 0.16%. Sequencing was done on a sample of CD8+ T cells from PBMCs. The receptors were gathered from a human donor with Susac syndrome.

This chain joins TRBV29-1 and TRBJ2-7; 8 bases line up with TRBD1. CDR1 SQVTM and CDR2 ANQGSEA come from the germline V gene. The CDR3 length is 11 residues. J was trimmed by 3 bases and V by 5 bases; bases with no gene match: 0. The CDR3 loop is CSVTGGYEQYF. CDR3 nucleotides: TGCAGCGTTACAGGGGGCTACGAGCAGTACTTC.

CDR3 sequence reads: CSAIRAGTSTDTQYF. CDR3 in DNA: TGCAGTGCTATTCGTGCCGGGACTAGCACAGATACGCAGTATTTT. The rearrangement uses TRBV20-1 and TRBJ2-3, with D perhaps TRBD2 (6 bases). CDR1 and CDR2 (germline): DFQATT, SNEGSKA (reference sequence). The CDR3 spans 15 residues. Trimming took off 4 bases at V and 0 bases at J, with 14 bases between the two ends.

The chain employs TRBV5-1 and TRBJ2-1; D tentatively fits TRBD1 or TRBD2 (5 bases each). This CDR3 has 13 residues. V gave up 4 bases and J gave up 8 bases, with 13 bases separating them. Looked up from germline, CDR1 is SGHRS and CDR2 is YFSETQ. CDR3 bases: TGCGCCAGCAGCCTGGGACCTTCTCATGAGCAGTTCTTC. It encodes CASSLGPSHEQFF.

The chain employs TRBV3-1 and TRBJ2-7, with D uncertain. This CDR3 region has 14 residues. V was shortened by 0 bases and J by 6 bases, with 12 bases between the two germline ends. CDR1 is LGHDT, CDR2 YNNKEL, per germline (reference sequence). The chain's CDR3 is CASSQERLFGEQYF. In nucleotides, the CDR3 is TGTGCCAGCAGCCAAGAGCGGCTTTTCGGCGAGCAGTACTTC.

This chain connects TRBV6-6 to TRBJ1-5; perhaps TRBD1 as D (5 bases). Germline V gene data show CDR1 as MNHNY and CDR2 as SVGAGI (reference sequence). The V and J ends lost 7 bases and 4 bases respectively, with 20 bases between them. This CDR3 has 16 residues. The CDR3 DNA is TGTGCCAGCAATACAATCTTAAGGGGAGGAAATCAGCCCCAGCATTTT. Translated, it gives CASNTILRGGNQPQHF.

The rearrangement joins TRBV30 to TRBJ2-7; D unresolved. The germline CDR1 and CDR2 sequences are GTSNPN and SVGIG (reference sequence). V lost 2 bases, J lost 7 bases, and 12 bases lay in between. CDR3 size: 12 residues. CDR3 protein: CAWSLYSAEQYF. The CDR3 bases are TGTGCCTGGAGTCTTTATAGTGCTGAGCAGTACTTC.

The chain couples TRBV4-1 to TRBJ1-3; tentative D call: TRBD1 (5 bases). CDR1 and CDR2 from the germline V gene are MGHRA and YSYEKL. The V end lost 5 bases, the J end lost 3 bases, and 17 bases lay between the germline ends. There are 16 residues in the CDR3. The DNA for the CDR3 is TGCGCCAGCAGCTCACAGGACTTGGGAGGTGGAAACACCATATATTTT. This sequence encodes CASSSQDLGGGNTIYF.

The J gene is TRBJ2-2, the V gene TRBV11-2, with TRBD1 as a possible D gene (6 bases). Germline V lookup: CDR1 SGHAT, CDR2 FQNNGV. There are 14 residues in the CDR3. V was clipped by 5 bases and J by 7 bases, with 14 bases between them. The CDR3 DNA sequence: TGTGCCAGCAGCAAAACCGGGACAATCGGGGAGCTGTTTTTT. Protein product: CASSKTGTIGELFF.

Only one count was recorded for this clonotype. This chain connects TRBV27 to TRBJ2-1, with D possibly being TRBD1 or TRBD2 (5 bases each). This CDR3 contains 13 residues. Germline CDR1 is MNHEY and CDR2 is SMNVEV (reference sequence). The V end lost 10 bases, the J end lost 2 bases, and 12 bases lay between the germline ends. In DNA, the CDR3 is TGTGCCACCGGGGCAGGGACCTACAATGAGCAGTTCTTC. Protein product: CATGAGTYNEQFF.

CDR3 bases: TGCAGCGTTGAAGGGACCGCTCTAGAGGGGAATGAAAAACTGTTTTTT. Its protein product is CSVEGTALEGNEKLFF. The rearrangement uses TRBV29-1 and TRBJ1-4; D may be TRBD1 (5 bases). CDR3 size: 16 residues. V was shortened by 1 base and J by 5 bases, with 17 bases between the two germline ends. In germline, CDR1 is SQVTM, CDR2 ANQGSEA.

The genes are TRBV7-9 and TRBJ2-7; TRBD1 might be the D (6 bases). The V gene lost 1 base and the J gene lost 6 bases, with 13 bases spanning the gap. The CDR3 has 14 amino acids. Germline lookup yields CDR1 SEHNR and CDR2 FQNEAQ (reference sequence). The CDR3 sequence: CASSLEAGVGEQYF. The CDR3 nucleotides read TGTGCCAGCAGCTTAGAGGCAGGGGTGGGCGAGCAGTACTTC. The entire variable domain, with the rest obtained from reference TRBV7-9 and TRBJ2-7, is as follows: DTGVSQNPRHKITKRGQNVTFRCDPISEHNRLYWYRQTLGQGPEFLTYFQNEAQLEKSRLLSDRFSAERPKGSFSTLEIQRTEQGDSAMYLCASSLEAGVGEQYFGPGTRLTVT.

The chain has TRBV16 and TRBJ2-2; TRBD2 might be the D (6 bases). CDR3 length: 15 amino acids. Germline CDR1 KGHSY, CDR2 FQNENV. Trimming took 4 bases from V and 7 from J, leaving 16 bases between them. Written as DNA, the CDR3 is TGTGCCAGCAGCCCCCCTCGCGGGGCCGACGGGGAGCTGTTTTTT. It is translated as CASSPPRGADGELFF.

The V and J genes are TRBV9 and TRBJ2-5; D assignment may be TRBD1 or TRBD2 (5 bases each). Germline values: CDR1 SGDLS, CDR2 YYNGEE. Deletions cut 0 bases from V and 1 base from J, with 13 bases between. The CDR3 length is 16 residues. CDR3 amino acids: CASSVAGSGPQETQYF. CDR3 nucleotides: TGTGCCAGCAGCGTAGCGGGATCGGGGCCCCAAGAGACCCAGTACTTC.

The chain employs TRBV28 and TRBJ2-1, with 10 bases identical to TRBD1. Germline V gene lookup returns CDR1 MDHEN and CDR2 SYDVKM. J gave up 8 bases and V 3 bases, and 7 bases lay outside the gene matches. The CDR3 covers 15 residues. CDR3 amino acids: CASSLRQGAQDEQFF. As DNA, the CDR3 is TGTGCCAGCAGTTTGAGACAGGGGGCACAAGATGAGCAGTTCTTC.

The chain uses TRBV29-1 and TRBJ2-1, with 7 bases identical to TRBD1. The CDR3 extends over 16 amino acids. The germline CDR1 and CDR2 sequences are SQVTM and ANQGSEA. With V trimmed by 7 bases and J by 6 bases, 18 bases remained unmatched. CDR3 DNA sequence: TGCAGCGCTAAAACGGGACAGCCCTCCAGGGGCAATGAGCAGTTCTTC. As protein: CSAKTGQPSRGNEQFF.

This chain uses TRBV18 with TRBJ1-1; D not certain. Trimming stripped 1 base from V and 4 bases from J, with 10 bases between. Germline V gives CDR1 KGHSH, CDR2 LQKENI. The CDR3 has 14 amino acids. The CDR3 DNA follows: TGTGCCAGCTCACCACTGACGACCCCCACTGAAGCTTTCTTT. It translates to CASSPLTTPTEAFF.